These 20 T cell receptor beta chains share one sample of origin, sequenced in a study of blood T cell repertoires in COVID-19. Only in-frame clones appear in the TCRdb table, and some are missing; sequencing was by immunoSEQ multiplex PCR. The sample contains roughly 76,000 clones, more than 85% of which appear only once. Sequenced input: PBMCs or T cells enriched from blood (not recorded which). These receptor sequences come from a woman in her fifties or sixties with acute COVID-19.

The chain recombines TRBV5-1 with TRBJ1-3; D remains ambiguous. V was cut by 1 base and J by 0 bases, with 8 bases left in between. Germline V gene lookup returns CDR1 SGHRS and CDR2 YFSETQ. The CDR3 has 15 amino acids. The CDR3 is CASSLSLSSGNTIYF. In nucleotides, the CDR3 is TGCGCCAGCAGCTTGTCCCTAAGCTCTGGAAACACCATATATTTT.

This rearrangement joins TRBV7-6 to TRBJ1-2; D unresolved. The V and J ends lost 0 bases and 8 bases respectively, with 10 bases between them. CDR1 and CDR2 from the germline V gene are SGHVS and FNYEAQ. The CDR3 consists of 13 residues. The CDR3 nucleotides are TGTGCCAGCAGCTTAGCGGCGGAGTCCGGCTACACCTTC. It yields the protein CASSLAAESGYTF.

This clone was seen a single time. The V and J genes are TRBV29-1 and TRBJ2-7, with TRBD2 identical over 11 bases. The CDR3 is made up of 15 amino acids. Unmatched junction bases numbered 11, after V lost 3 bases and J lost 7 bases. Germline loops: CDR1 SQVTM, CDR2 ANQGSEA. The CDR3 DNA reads TGCAGCGTTGATAACTTAGCGGGAGGGCCGGGAGAGCAGTACTTC. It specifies CSVDNLAGGPGEQYF.

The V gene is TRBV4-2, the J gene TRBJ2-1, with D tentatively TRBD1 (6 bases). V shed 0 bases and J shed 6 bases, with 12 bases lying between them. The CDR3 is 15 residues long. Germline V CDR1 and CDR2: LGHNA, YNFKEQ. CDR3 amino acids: CASSQDHGRGNEQFF. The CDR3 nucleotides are TGTGCCAGCAGCCAAGATCACGGCAGGGGCAATGAGCAGTTCTTC.

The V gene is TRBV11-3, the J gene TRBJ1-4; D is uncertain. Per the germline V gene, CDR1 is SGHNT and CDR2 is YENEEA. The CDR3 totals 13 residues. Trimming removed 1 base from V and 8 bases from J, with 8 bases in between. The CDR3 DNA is TGTGCCAGCAGCTTAGTGGGAGTCGAAAAACTGTTTTTT. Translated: CASSLVGVEKLFF.

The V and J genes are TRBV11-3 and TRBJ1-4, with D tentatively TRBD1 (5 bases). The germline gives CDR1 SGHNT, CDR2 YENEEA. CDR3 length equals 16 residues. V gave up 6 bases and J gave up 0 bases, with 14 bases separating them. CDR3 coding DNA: TGTGCCAGCAGTTCGGGGGGAACCACAACTAATGAAAAACTGTTTTTT. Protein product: CASSSGGTTTNEKLFF.

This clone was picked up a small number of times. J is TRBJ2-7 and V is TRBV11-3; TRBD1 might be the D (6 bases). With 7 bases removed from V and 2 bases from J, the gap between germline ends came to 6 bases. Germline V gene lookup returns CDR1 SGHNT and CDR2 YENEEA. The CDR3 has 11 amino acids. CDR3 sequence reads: CASKGAYEQYF. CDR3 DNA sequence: TGTGCCAGCAAGGGGGCCTACGAGCAGTACTTC.

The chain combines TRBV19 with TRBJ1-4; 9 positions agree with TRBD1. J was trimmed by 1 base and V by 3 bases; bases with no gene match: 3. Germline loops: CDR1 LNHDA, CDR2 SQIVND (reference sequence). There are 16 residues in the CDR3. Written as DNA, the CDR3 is TGTGCCAGTAGTATCCGGACAGGGGAAACTAATGAAAAACTGTTTTTT. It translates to CASSIRTGETNEKLFF. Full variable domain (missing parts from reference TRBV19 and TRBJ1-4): DGGITQSPKYLFRKEGQNVTLSCEQNLNHDAMYWYRQDPGQGLRLIYYSQIVNDFQKGDIAEGYSVSREKKESFPLTVTSAQKNPTAFYLCASSIRTGETNEKLFFGSGTQLSVL.

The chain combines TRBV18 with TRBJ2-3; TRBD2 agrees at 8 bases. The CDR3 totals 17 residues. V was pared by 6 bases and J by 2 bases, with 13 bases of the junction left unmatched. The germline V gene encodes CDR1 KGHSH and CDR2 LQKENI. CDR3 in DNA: TGTGCCAGCTCTTCGACAATCGGACTAGCCGACACAGATACGCAGTATTTT. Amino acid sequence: CASSSTIGLADTDTQYF.

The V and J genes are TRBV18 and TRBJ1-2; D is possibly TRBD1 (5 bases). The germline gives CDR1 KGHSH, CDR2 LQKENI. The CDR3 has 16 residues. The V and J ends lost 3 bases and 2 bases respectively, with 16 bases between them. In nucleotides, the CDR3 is TGTGCCAGCTCACCCCCGGGACTCCGGGGCAACTATGGCTACACCTTC. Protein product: CASSPPGLRGNYGYTF. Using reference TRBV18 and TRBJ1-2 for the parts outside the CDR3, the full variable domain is NAGVMQNPRHLVRRRGQEARLRCSPMKGHSHVYWYRQLPEEGLKFMVYLQKENIIDESGMPKERFSAEFPKEGPSILRIQQVVRGDSAAYFCASSPPGLRGNYGYTFGSGTRLTVV.

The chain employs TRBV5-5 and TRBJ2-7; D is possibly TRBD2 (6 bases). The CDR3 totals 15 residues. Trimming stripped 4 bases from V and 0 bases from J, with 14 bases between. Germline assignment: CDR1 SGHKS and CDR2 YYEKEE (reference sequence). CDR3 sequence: CASSPGLANSYEQYF. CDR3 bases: TGTGCCAGCAGCCCGGGGCTAGCGAACTCCTACGAGCAGTACTTC.

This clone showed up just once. The CDR3 coding sequence is TGTGCCAGCAGCTTATGGGCTGGTCCCTACAATGAGCAGTTCTTC. It encodes CASSLWAGPYNEQFF. The gene calls are TRBV11-2 and TRBJ2-1; no clear D. CDR3 length: 15 residues. Germline V gene sequence: CDR1 SGHAT, CDR2 FQNNGV. V was trimmed by 2 bases and J by 2 bases, leaving 10 bases between them.

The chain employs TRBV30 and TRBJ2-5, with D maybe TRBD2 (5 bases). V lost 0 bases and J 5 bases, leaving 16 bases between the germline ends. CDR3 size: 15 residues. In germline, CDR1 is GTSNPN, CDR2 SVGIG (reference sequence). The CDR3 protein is CAWSVLIGIRETQYF. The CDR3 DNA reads TGTGCCTGGAGTGTATTGATCGGGATACGGGAGACCCAGTACTTC.

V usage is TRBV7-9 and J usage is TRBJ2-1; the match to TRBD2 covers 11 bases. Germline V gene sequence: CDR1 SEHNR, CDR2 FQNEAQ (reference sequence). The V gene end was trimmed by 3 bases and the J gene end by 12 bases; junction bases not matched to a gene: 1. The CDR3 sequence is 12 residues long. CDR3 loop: CASSLLAGGQFF. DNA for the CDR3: TGTGCCAGCAGCTTGCTAGCGGGAGGGCAGTTCTTC.

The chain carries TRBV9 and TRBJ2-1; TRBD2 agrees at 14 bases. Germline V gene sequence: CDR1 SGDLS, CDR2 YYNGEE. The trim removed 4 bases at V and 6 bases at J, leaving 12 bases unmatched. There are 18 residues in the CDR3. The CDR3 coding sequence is TGTGCCAGCAGCTTTCCGATGGGGGGACTAGCGGGAGTCAATGAGCAGTTCTTC. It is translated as CASSFPMGGLAGVNEQFF.

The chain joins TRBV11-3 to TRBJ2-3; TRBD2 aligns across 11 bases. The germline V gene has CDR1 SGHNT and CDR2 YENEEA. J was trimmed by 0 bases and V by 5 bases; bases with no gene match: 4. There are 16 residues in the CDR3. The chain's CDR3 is CASSIRTSGSTDTQYF. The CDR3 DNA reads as TGTGCCAGCAGCATCCGGACTAGCGGGAGCACAGATACGCAGTATTTT.

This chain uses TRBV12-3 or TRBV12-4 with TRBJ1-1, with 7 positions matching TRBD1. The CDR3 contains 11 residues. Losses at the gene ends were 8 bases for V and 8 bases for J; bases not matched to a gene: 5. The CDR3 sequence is CASGLQGEAFF. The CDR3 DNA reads TGTGCCAGCGGCTTACAGGGGGAAGCTTTCTTT.

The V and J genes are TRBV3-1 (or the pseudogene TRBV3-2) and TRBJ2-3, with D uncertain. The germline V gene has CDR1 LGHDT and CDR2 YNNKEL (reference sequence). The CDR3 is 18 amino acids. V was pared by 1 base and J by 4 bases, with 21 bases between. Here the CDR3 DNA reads TGTGCCAGCAGCCAAGTGTCAGGCTACCCGTCTTTCTCAGATACGCAGTATTTT. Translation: CASSQVSGYPSFSDTQYF.

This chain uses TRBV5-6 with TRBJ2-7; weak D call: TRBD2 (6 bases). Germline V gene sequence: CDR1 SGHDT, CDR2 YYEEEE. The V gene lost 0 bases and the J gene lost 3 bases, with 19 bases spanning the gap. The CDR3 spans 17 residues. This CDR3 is CASSLDGWTTPNYEQYF. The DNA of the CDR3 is TGTGCCAGCAGCTTGGATGGTTGGACTACCCCCAACTACGAGCAGTACTTC.

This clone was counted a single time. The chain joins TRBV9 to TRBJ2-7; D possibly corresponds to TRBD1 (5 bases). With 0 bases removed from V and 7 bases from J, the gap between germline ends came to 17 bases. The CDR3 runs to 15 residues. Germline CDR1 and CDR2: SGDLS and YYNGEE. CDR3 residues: CASSVEGIWGAEQYF. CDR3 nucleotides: TGTGCCAGCAGCGTAGAAGGAATTTGGGGCGCGGAGCAGTACTTC.